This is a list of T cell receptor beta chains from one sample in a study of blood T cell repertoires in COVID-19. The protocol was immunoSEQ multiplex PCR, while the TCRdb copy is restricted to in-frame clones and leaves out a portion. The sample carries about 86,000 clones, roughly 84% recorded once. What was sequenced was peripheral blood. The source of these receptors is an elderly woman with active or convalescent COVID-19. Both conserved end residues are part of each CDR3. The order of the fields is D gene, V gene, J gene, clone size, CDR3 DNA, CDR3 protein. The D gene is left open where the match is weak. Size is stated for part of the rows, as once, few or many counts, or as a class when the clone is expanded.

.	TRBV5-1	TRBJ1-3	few	TGCGCCAGCAGCTTGGATCGTTCTGGAAACACCATATATTTT	CASSLDRSGNTIYF
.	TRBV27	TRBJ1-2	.	TGTGCCAGCAGCCCCTCCATACATAACTATGGCTACACCTTC	CASSPSIHNYGYTF
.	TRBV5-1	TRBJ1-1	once	TGCGCCAGCAGCTCCCAGGGTTGGAACACTGAAGCTTTCTTT	CASSSQGWNTEAFF
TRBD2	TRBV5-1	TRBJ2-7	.	TGCGCCAGCACCTTTAGCGGGAGCGCCAACGAGCAGTACTTC	CASTFSGSANEQYF
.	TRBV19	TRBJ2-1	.	TGTGCCAGTAGTAAAGAAATAGACAATGAGCAGTTCTTC	CASSKEIDNEQFF
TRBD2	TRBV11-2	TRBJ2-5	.	TGTGCCAGCAGCTTCGAGGGACTAGCGGGGCGTAGGACCCAGTACTTC	CASSFEGLAGRRTQYF
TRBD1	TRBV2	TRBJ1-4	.	TGTGCCAGCAGGAGGGACAGGGGGGCAACTAATGAAAAACTGTTTTTT	CASRRDRGATNEKLFF
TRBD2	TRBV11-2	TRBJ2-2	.	TGTGCCAGCAGCCCCAGCGGGAGGGCGGGCGGGGAGCTGTTTTTT	CASSPSGRAGGELFF
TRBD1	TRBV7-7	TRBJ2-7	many	TGTGCTAGCAGCTTAACAGGGGTCGGCGAGCAGTACTTC	CASSLTGVGEQYF
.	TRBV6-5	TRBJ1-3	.	TGTGCCAGCGGTTTCGCAGGCCGTTCTGCCGGAAACACCATATATTTT	CASGFAGRSAGNTIYF
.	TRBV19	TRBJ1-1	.	TGTGCCAGTAGCCGGAGCTTGAACACTGAAGCTTTCTTT	CASSRSLNTEAFF
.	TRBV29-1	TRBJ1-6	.	TGCAGCGTCCAGGCAGGCTATAATTCACCCCTCCACTTT	CSVQAGYNSPLHF
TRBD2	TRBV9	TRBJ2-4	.	TGTGCCAGCAGCGGGACTAGCGGGGGGGAAGCCAAAAACATTCAGTACTTC	CASSGTSGGEAKNIQYF
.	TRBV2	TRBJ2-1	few	TGTGCCAGCAGTTTCACAGGGTACTCCCCTGACAATGAGCAGTTCTTC	CASSFTGYSPDNEQFF
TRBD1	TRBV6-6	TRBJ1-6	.	TGTGCCAGCAGTTACGGACAGGGGGCACGTAATTCACCCCTCCACTTT	CASSYGQGARNSPLHF
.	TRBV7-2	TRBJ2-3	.	TGTGCCAGCAGCACCCCTAACACAGATACGCAGTATTTT	CASSTPNTDTQYF
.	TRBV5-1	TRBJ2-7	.	TGCGCCAGCTACTCGGAGGGTCGCTCCTACGAGCAGTACTTC	CASYSEGRSYEQYF